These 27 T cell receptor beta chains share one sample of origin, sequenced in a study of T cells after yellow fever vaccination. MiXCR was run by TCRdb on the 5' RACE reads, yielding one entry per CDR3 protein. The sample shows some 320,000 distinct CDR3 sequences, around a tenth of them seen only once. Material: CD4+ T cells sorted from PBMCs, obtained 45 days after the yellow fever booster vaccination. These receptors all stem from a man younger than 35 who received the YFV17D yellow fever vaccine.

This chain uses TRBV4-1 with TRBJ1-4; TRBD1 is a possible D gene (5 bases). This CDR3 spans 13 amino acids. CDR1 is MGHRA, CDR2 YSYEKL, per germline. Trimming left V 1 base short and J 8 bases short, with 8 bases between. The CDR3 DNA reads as TGCGCCAGCAGCCAAGTGGCAGGGGAAAAACTGTTTTTT. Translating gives CASSQVAGEKLFF.

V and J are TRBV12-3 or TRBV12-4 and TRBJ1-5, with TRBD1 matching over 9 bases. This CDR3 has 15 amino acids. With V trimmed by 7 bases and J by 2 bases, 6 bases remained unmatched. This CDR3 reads CASTVQGAGNQPQHF. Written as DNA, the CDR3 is TGTGCCAGCACAGTACAGGGGGCTGGCAATCAGCCCCAGCATTTT.

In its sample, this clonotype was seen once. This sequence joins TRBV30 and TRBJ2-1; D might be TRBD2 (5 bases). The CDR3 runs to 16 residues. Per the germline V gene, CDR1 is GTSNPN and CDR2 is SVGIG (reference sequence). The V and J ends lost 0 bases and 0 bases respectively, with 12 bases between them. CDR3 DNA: TGTGCCTGGAGTGTACAGCGGTTAAGCTCCTACAATGAGCAGTTCTTC. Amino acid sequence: CAWSVQRLSSYNEQFF.

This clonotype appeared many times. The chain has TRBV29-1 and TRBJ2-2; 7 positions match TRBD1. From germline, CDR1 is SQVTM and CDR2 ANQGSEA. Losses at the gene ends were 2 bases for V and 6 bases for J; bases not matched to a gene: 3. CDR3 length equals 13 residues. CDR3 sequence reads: CSVERQGAGELFF. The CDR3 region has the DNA TGCAGCGTTGAAAGGCAGGGGGCCGGGGAGCTGTTTTTT.

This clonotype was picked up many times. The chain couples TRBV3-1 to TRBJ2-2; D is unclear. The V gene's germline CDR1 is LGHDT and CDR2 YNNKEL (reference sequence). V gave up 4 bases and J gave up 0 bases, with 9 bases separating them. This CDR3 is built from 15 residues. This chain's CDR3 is CASSRGEANTGELFF. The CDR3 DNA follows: TGTGCCAGCAGCCGGGGTGAGGCGAACACCGGGGAGCTGTTTTTT.

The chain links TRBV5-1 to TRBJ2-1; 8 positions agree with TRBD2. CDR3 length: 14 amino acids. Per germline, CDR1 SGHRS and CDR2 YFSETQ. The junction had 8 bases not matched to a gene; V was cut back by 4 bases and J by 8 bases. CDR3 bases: TGCGCCAGCAGCCGCCGGACTAGCTCAGATGAGCAGTTCTTC. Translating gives CASSRRTSSDEQFF. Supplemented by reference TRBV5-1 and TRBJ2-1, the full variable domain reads KAGVTQTPRYLIKTRGQQVTLSCSPISGHRSVSWYQQTPGQGLQFLFEYFSETQRNKGNFPGRFSGRQFSNSRSEMNVSTLELGDSALYLCASSRRTSSDEQFFGPGTRLTVL.

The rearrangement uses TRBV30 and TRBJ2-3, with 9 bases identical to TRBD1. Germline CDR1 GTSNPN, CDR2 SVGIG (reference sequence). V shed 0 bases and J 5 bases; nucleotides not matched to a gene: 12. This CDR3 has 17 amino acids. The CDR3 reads CAWSVLGGQGEGDTQYF. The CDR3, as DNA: TGTGCCTGGAGTGTACTCGGGGGACAGGGCGAGGGAGATACGCAGTATTTT.

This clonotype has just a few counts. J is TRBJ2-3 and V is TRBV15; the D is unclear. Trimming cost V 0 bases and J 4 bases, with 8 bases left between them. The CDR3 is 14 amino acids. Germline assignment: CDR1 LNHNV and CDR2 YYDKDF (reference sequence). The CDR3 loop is CATSREFGADTQYF. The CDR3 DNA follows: TGTGCCACCAGCAGAGAATTTGGGGCAGATACGCAGTATTTT.

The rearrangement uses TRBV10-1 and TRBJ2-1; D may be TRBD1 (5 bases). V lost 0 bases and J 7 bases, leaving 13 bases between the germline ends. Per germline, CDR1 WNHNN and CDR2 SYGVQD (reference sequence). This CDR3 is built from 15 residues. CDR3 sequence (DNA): TGCGCCAGCAGTGAGTCGGGCAGGGTACTGAATGAGCAGTTCTTC. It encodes CASSESGRVLNEQFF.

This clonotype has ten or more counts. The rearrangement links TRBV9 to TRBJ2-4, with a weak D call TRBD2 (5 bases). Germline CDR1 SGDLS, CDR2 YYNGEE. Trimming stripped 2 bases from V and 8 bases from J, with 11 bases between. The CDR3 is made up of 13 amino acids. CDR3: CASSVGERDIQYF. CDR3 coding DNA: TGTGCCAGCAGCGTCGGGGAGAGGGACATTCAGTACTTC.

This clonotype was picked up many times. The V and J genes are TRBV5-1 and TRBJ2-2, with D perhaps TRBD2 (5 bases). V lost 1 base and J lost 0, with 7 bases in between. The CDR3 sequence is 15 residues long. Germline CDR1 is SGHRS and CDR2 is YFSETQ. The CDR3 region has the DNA TGCGCCAGCAGCTTGATGGGAGCGAACACCGGGGAGCTGTTTTTT. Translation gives CASSLMGANTGELFF.

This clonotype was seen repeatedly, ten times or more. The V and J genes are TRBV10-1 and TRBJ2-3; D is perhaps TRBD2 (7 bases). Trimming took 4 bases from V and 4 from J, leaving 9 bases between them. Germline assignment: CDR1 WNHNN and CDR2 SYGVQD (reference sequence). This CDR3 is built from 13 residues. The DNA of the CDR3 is TGCGCCAGCAGTGGGGGGGGCGCAGATACGCAGTATTTT. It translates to CASSGGGADTQYF.

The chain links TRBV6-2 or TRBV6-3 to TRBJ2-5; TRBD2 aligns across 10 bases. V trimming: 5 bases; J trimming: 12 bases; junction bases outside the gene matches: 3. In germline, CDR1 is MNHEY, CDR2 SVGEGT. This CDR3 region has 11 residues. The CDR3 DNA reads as TGTGCCAGCAGTCAGGGACTAGCGAAGTACTTC. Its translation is CASSQGLAKYF.

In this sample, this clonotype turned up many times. As DNA, the CDR3 is TGTGCCAGTAGTCAACCGGAGGGCACTAATGAAAAACTGTTTTTT. It yields the protein CASSQPEGTNEKLFF. The chain carries TRBV19 and TRBJ1-4, with D unresolved. Germline-derived CDR1 and CDR2 are LNHDA and SQIVND (reference sequence). CDR3 length: 15 residues. V was cut by 5 bases and J by 2 bases, with 12 bases left in between. The full variable domain, its missing parts supplied by reference TRBV19 and TRBJ1-4, is DGGITQSPKYLFRKEGQNVTLSCEQNLNHDAMYWYRQDPGQGLRLIYYSQIVNDFQKGDIAEGYSVSREKKESFPLTVTSAQKNPTAFYLCASSQPEGTNEKLFFGSGTQLSVL.

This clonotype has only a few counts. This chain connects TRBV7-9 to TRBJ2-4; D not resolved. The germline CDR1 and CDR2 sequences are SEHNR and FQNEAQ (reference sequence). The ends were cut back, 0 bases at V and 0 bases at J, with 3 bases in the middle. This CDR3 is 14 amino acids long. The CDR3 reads CASSLAGAKNIQYF. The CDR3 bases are TGTGCCAGCAGCTTAGCTGGAGCCAAAAACATTCAGTACTTC. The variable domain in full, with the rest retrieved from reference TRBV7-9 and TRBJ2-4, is DTGVSQNPRHKITKRGQNVTFRCDPISEHNRLYWYRQTLGQGPEFLTYFQNEAQLEKSRLLSDRFSAERPKGSFSTLEIQRTEQGDSAMYLCASSLAGAKNIQYFGAGTRLSVL.

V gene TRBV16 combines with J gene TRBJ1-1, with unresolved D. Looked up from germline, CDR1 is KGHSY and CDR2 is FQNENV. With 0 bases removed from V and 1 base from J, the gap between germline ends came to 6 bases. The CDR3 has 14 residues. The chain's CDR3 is CASSQSGRNTEAFF. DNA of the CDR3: TGTGCCAGCAGCCAATCGGGCAGGAACACTGAAGCTTTCTTT.

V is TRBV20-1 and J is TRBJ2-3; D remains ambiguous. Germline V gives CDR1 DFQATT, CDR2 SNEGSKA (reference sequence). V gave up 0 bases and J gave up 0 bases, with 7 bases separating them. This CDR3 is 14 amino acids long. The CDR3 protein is CSARDPQSTDTQYF. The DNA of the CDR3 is TGCAGTGCTAGAGATCCCCAGAGCACAGATACGCAGTATTTT.

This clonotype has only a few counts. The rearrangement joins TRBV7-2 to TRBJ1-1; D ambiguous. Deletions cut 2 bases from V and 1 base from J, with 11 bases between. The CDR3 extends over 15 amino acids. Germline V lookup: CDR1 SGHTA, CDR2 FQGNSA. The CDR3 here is CASSLWLLANTEAFF. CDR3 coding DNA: TGTGCCAGCAGCTTATGGCTCCTAGCGAACACTGAAGCTTTCTTT.

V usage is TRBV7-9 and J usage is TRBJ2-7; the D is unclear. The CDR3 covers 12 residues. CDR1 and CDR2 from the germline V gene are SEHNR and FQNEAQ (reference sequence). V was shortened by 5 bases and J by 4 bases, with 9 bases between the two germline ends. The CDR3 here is CASSPTTYEQYV. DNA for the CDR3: TGTGCCAGCAGCCCAACGACATACGAGCAGTACGTC.

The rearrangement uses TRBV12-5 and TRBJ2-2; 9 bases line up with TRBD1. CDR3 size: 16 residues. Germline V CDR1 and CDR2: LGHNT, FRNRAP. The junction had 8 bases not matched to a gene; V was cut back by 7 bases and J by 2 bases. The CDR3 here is CASALGQGANTGELFF. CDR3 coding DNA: TGTGCTAGTGCCCTGGGACAGGGAGCAAACACCGGGGAGCTGTTTTTT.

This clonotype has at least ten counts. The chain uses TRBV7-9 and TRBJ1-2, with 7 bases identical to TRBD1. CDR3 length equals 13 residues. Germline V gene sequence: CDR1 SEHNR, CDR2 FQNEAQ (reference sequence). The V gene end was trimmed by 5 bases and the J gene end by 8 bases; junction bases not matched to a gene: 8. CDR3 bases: TGTGCCAGCAGCCTCGACAGGGAGCGGGGCTACACCTTC. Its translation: CASSLDRERGYTF.

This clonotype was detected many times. This CDR3 is CASSQEFTEAFF. CDR3 sequence (DNA): TGTGCCAGCAGCCAGGAGTTCACTGAAGCTTTCTTT. V is TRBV7-9 and J is TRBJ1-1; D unclear. The CDR3 is 12 amino acids. V was clipped by 5 bases and J by 4 bases, with 8 bases between them. Germline values: CDR1 SEHNR, CDR2 FQNEAQ (reference sequence).

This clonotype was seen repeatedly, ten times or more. CDR3 nucleotide sequence: TGTGCCAGCAGTTACCAGGGCGCGAATTCACCCCTCCACTTT. Protein: CASSYQGANSPLHF. The chain has TRBV6-2 or TRBV6-3 and TRBJ1-6, with TRBD1 as a possible D gene (5 bases). CDR1 and CDR2 from the germline V gene are MNHEY and SVGEGT. This CDR3 spans 14 amino acids. V was pared by 2 bases and J by 7 bases, with 9 bases between.

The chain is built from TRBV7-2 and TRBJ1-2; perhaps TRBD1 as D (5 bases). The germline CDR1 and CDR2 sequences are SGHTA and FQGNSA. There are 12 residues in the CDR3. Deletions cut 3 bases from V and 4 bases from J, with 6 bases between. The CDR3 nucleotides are TGTGCCAGCAGCTTTGGGGCCTATGGCTACACCTTC. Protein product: CASSFGAYGYTF.

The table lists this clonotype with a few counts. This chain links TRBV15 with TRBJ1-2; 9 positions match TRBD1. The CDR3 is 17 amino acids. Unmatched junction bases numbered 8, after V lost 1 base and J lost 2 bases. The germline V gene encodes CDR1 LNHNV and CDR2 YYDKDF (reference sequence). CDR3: CATSRGYEQGANYGYTF. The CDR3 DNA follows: TGTGCCACCAGCAGAGGTTACGAACAGGGGGCGAACTATGGCTACACCTTC.

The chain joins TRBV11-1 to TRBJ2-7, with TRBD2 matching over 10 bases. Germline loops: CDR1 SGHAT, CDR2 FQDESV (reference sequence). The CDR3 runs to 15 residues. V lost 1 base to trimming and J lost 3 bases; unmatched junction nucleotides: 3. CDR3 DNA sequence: TGTGCCAGCAGCTTAGGTCTAGCGGGGGACTACGAGCAGTACGTC. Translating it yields CASSLGLAGDYEQYV.

In nucleotides, the CDR3 is TGTGCCAGCAGTGGGTTAGCCGGGACAACTTTCTTT. It yields the protein CASSGLAGTTFF. The chain carries TRBV28 and TRBJ1-1, with D perhaps TRBD1 (6 bases). Per the germline V gene, CDR1 is MDHEN and CDR2 is SYDVKM. V was shortened by 5 bases and J by 12 bases, with 16 bases between the two germline ends. The CDR3 loop spans 12 amino acids. Variable domain in full (rest from reference TRBV28 and TRBJ1-1): DVKVTQSSRYLVKRTGEKVFLECVQDMDHENMFWYRQDPGLGLRLIYFSYDVKMKEKGDIPEGYSVSREKKERFSLILESASTNQTSMYLCASSGLAGTTFFGQGTRLTVV.